Below, one TCR beta chain is given with its context. As originally analysed: Amplified reference gene primers provided the basis for estimating nucleated cell counts. Repertoires were generated with immunoSEQ multiplex PCR, while TCRdb's copy carries only in-frame clones and drops some. Clone size and the V and J calls come from that table; the DNA yielded D and trimming. The sample lists about 370,000 clones; 90% were seen once. In germline, CDR1 is LGHNA, CDR2 YSLEER. The CDR3 extends over 16 amino acids. V was clipped by 2 bases and J by 5 bases; unmatched bases: 8. These data belong to a study of blood T cell repertoires in COVID-19. As for the study in general: The origin of the acute and convalescent COVID-19 samples was the United States, Italy and Spain. Sources were T cells, B-cell-depleted T cells, or PBMCs; the material itself was cDNA or gDNA.

J is TRBJ2-2 and V is TRBV4-3, with 7 bases fitting TRBD1. The TCR comes from a man aged 18 to 29 with active or convalescent COVID-19. The specimen was peripheral blood. DNA for the CDR3: TGCGCCAGCAGCCAACGTGAACAGGGGTGGACCGGGGAGCTGTTTTTT. This gives the protein CASSQREQGWTGELFF.